This T cell receptor (beta chain) derives from a study of shared clonotypes between healthy human individuals. General study findings and limits: Though the depth was large, rarefaction showed that sorted-subset sequencing was incomplete. Non-shared clonotypes displayed generation probabilities falling below those of clonotypes present in all four donors.

Produced via immunoSEQ multiplex PCR; TCRdb's table is partial and in-frame only. The sample yields roughly 1,000,000 clones, around 78% seen once. The CDR3 length is 15 residues. Trimming cost V 5 bases and J 5 bases, with 16 bases left between them. Germline lookup yields CDR1 MNHEY and CDR2 SVGAGI. As for this clone: The antigen is undetermined.

The sequenced sample was memory CD4+ T cells from PBMCs. Subset: CD45RA-negative fraction. The chain has TRBV6-5 and TRBJ2-1, with a possible D match to TRBD2 (6 bases). The clonotype was recovered from a man aged 18-30 years in good health. Some clones in this sample may be carry-over from other donors' samples. Written as DNA, the CDR3 is TGTGCCAGCAGTCGAACTCTAGCGCTTCACAATGAGCAGTTCTTC. Translating gives CASSRTLALHNEQFF.